This T cell receptor (beta chain) was captured in a study of cytomegalovirus exposure and HLA in healthy donors. Losses at the gene ends were 3 bases for V and 8 bases for J; bases not matched to a gene: 2. The CDR3 extends over 12 amino acids. Germline V gene sequence: CDR1 SGDLS, CDR2 YYNGEE. The study sampled nominally healthy donors, though unrecorded immune exposures were likely. Researchers ran the PCR with 60 Vbeta and 13 Jbeta primers. Clones were read by immunoSEQ multiplex PCR, and TCRdb kept only the in-frame ones, dropping some. The sample yields about 130,000 clones, about 78% seen once. This clonotype was obtained from a female donor in good health and CMV-seronegative. V is TRBV9 and J is TRBJ2-1, with 7 bases aligning to TRBD2. Sequenced: PBMCs. The CDR3 protein is CASSALADEQFF. Written as DNA, the CDR3 is TGTGCCAGCAGCGCGCTAGCGGATGAGCAGTTCTTC.